The 22 T cell receptor beta chains below were found in one sample sequenced in a study of blood T cell repertoires in COVID-19. The repertoire was sequenced with immunoSEQ multiplex PCR; TCRdb's copy has only in-frame clones and lacks some. The top ten clones hold roughly 9% of a sample with about 180,000 clones, about nine tenths of them seen once. Sequenced input: PBMCs or T cells enriched from blood (not recorded which). The source is a young woman who had recovered from COVID-19.

The genes are TRBV29-1 and TRBJ2-7, with 12 bases identical to TRBD1. CDR1 SQVTM and CDR2 ANQGSEA come from the germline V gene. The CDR3 loop spans 13 amino acids. With 6 bases clipped from V and 4 bases from J, the junction kept 4 bases outside the gene matches. CDR3 region: CSVPGQGAYEQYF. The CDR3 coding sequence is TGCAGCGTGCCGGGACAGGGGGCATACGAGCAGTACTTC.

J is TRBJ2-7 and V is TRBV27; tentative D call: TRBD1 (5 bases). This CDR3 region has 15 residues. The V end was cut by 4 bases, the J end by 0 bases, with 13 bases between. CDR1 is MNHEY and CDR2 is SMNVEV in the germline V gene (reference sequence). The CDR3 reads CASSSNTGYSYEQYF. CDR3 DNA sequence: TGTGCCAGCAGTTCAAATACAGGATACTCCTACGAGCAGTACTTC.

The V gene is TRBV29-1, the J gene TRBJ1-2; the D gene is possibly TRBD1 (5 bases). Germline V gene lookup returns CDR1 SQVTM and CDR2 ANQGSEA. Trimming removed 5 bases at V and 7 bases at J, with 17 bases between. The CDR3 length is 13 residues. CDR3 in DNA: TGCAGCGTTAAGACAGATCTGTTCTCTGGCTACACCTTC. It is translated as CSVKTDLFSGYTF.

The chain employs TRBV19 and TRBJ2-5; D is perhaps TRBD2 (5 bases). This CDR3 is 11 amino acids long. Germline lookup yields CDR1 LNHDA and CDR2 SQIVND (reference sequence). V lost 7 bases, J lost 3 bases, and 6 bases lay in between. As DNA, the CDR3 is TGTGCCAGTACGGAGGAAGAGACCCAGTACTTC. Translated, it gives CASTEEETQYF.

The J gene is TRBJ1-5, the V gene TRBV28; D is undetermined. Germline V gene data show CDR1 as MDHEN and CDR2 as SYDVKM. V was cut by 5 bases and J by 4 bases, with 6 bases left in between. The length of the CDR3 is 12 residues. In nucleotides, the CDR3 is TGTGCCAGCAGTCGAGCAAATCAGCCCCAGCATTTT. Its translation is CASSRANQPQHF.

This clone came up once. The chain links TRBV18 to TRBJ1-4; no reliable D call. The CDR3 contains 15 residues. Germline V CDR1 and CDR2: KGHSH, LQKENI. Trimming left V 3 bases short and J 0 bases short, with 8 bases between. The CDR3 reads CASSPYGATNEKLFF. DNA of the CDR3: TGTGCCAGCTCACCTTACGGTGCAACTAATGAAAAACTGTTTTTT.

V usage is TRBV7-8 and J usage is TRBJ1-5; 7 positions agree with TRBD1. The V and J ends lost 4 bases and 6 bases, in that order; junction bases with no gene match: 9. Germline CDR1 SGHVS, CDR2 FQNEAQ. The length of the CDR3 is 15 residues. As DNA, the CDR3 is TGTGCCAGCAGCTGGGGGACAGCGGCAGGTCAGCCCCAGCATTTT. It translates to CASSWGTAAGQPQHF.

This clone occurred once. The chain couples TRBV11-2 to TRBJ1-1; 10 nucleotides line up with TRBD1. Germline V gene data show CDR1 as SGHAT and CDR2 as FQNNGV. There are 14 residues in the CDR3. With V trimmed by 5 bases and J by 6 bases, 6 bases remained unmatched. CDR3 in DNA: TGTGCCAGCAGCGCAAGACAGGGGGCTCCTGAAGCTTTCTTT. Translation: CASSARQGAPEAFF. The full variable domain, completed using reference TRBV11-2 and TRBJ1-1, is EAGVAQSPRYKIIEKRQSVAFWCNPISGHATLYWYQQILGQGPKLLIQFQNNGVVDDSQLPKDRFSAERLKGVDSTLKIQPAKLEDSAVYLCASSARQGAPEAFFGQGTRLTVV.

This clone was counted once. This rearrangement joins TRBV7-3 to TRBJ2-2; 7 bases are a match to TRBD2. CDR1 SGHTA and CDR2 FQGTGA come from the germline V gene. With V trimmed by 2 bases and J by 6 bases, 12 bases remained unmatched. The CDR3 consists of 17 residues. This CDR3 is CASSLEGNGRFSGELFF. CDR3 DNA: TGTGCCAGCAGCTTAGAGGGGAACGGGAGGTTCTCCGGGGAGCTGTTTTTT.

The chain carries TRBV29-1 and TRBJ1-2; D remains unclear. CDR1 SQVTM and CDR2 ANQGSEA come from the germline V gene. The V end was cut by 6 bases, the J end by 6 bases, with 5 bases between. The CDR3 spans 9 residues. The DNA for the CDR3 is TGCAGCGTCTCGGATGGCTACACCTTC. Translating it yields CSVSDGYTF. The full variable domain, with the rest looked up from reference TRBV29-1 and TRBJ1-2, is SAVISQKPSRDICQRGTSLTIQCQVDSQVTMMFWYRQQPGQSLTLIATANQGSEATYESGFVIDKFPISRPNLTFSTLTVSNMSPEDSSIYLCSVSDGYTFGSGTRLTVV.

V is TRBV4-1 and J is TRBJ2-1; 8 bases fit TRBD1. Trimming took 4 bases from V and 9 from J; bases not matched to a gene: 8. CDR3 length equals 14 residues. Germline CDR1 is MGHRA and CDR2 is YSYEKL. CDR3 sequence reads: CASSPGQAAREQFF. CDR3 DNA sequence: TGCGCCAGCAGCCCGGGACAGGCGGCCCGTGAGCAGTTCTTC.

This rearrangement joins TRBV19 to TRBJ1-2; 10 bases agree with TRBD1. The germline gives CDR1 LNHDA, CDR2 SQIVND (reference sequence). This CDR3 is built from 17 residues. V lost 9 bases, J lost 5 bases, and 18 bases stayed unmatched. This CDR3 is CASVGTGTGAPVYGYTF. The CDR3 coding sequence is TGTGCCAGCGTAGGCACAGGGACAGGGGCGCCTGTTTATGGCTACACCTTC.

This clone appeared a single time. A read error may produce the germline difference seen at one junction end. The chain recombines TRBV7-6 with TRBJ1-6; the match to TRBD1 covers 7 bases. The germline V gene has CDR1 SGHVS and CDR2 FNYEAQ. This CDR3 has 14 amino acids. The CDR3 is CASTLDRANSPLHF. CDR3 DNA sequence: TGTGCCAGCACCTTAGACAGGGCAAATTCACCCCTCCACTTT. Together with reference TRBV7-6 and TRBJ1-6, the CDR3 gives the full variable domain: GAGVSQSPRYKVTKRGQDVALRCDPISGHVSLYWYRQALGQGPEFLTYFNYEAQQDKSGLPNDRFSAERPEGSISTLTIQRTEQRDSAMYRCASTLDRANSPLHFGNGTRLTVT.

V usage is TRBV7-2 and J usage is TRBJ2-7, with 8 bases aligning to TRBD2. With V trimmed by 6 bases and J by 5 bases, 12 bases remained unmatched. Germline V gene sequence: CDR1 SGHTA, CDR2 FQGNSA. The CDR3 consists of 15 residues. The CDR3 spells CASSTSGSLGNEQYF. In DNA, the CDR3 is TGTGCCAGCAGTACAAGCGGGAGTCTGGGCAACGAGCAGTACTTC.

This chain links TRBV15 with TRBJ1-5, with 9 positions matching TRBD1. The CDR3 loop spans 16 amino acids. Unmatched junction bases numbered 9, after V lost 3 bases and J lost 6 bases. Per germline, CDR1 LNHNV and CDR2 YYDKDF (reference sequence). The CDR3 nucleotides are TGTGCCACCAGCAGCTTGGACAGGGGTAGCCGTCAGCCCCAGCATTTT. Translating gives CATSSLDRGSRQPQHF.

The V and J genes are TRBV29-1 and TRBJ1-3; TRBD1 might be the D (6 bases). There are 13 residues in the CDR3. V shed 6 bases and J shed 4 bases, with 13 bases lying between them. Germline V gene lookup returns CDR1 SQVTM and CDR2 ANQGSEA. CDR3 region: CSVIYRDGNTIYF. CDR3 in DNA: TGCAGCGTAATCTACAGGGACGGAAACACCATATATTTT.

This clone has only one observation. For the CDR3, the DNA is TGCGCCAGCAGTGATCACAGGATCATGAACACTGAAGCTTTCTTT. This encodes CASSDHRIMNTEAFF. The chain employs TRBV10-1 and TRBJ1-1; D might be TRBD1 (5 bases). Per the germline V gene, CDR1 is WNHNN and CDR2 is SYGVQD (reference sequence). This CDR3 is built from 15 residues. Trimming shortened V by 3 bases and J by 0 bases, and 11 bases separated the two germline ends.

The chain recombines TRBV28 with TRBJ1-2, with a possible D match to TRBD1 (6 bases). CDR1 MDHEN and CDR2 SYDVKM come from the germline V gene. V was cut by 7 bases and J by 8 bases, with 23 bases left in between. The CDR3 covers 15 residues. The CDR3 DNA is TGTGCCAGCAAATTGGCAGGGGACCCCTTTTGGGGCTACACCTTC. It yields the protein CASKLAGDPFWGYTF.

V usage is TRBV2 and J usage is TRBJ1-1, with D hard to call. Trimming cost V 8 bases and J 11 bases, with 18 bases left between them. CDR3 length equals 12 residues. Germline-derived CDR1 and CDR2 are SNHLY and FYNNEI. The CDR3 DNA reads TGTGCCAGCTCACAGCCCGATCTCTCCGCTTTCTTT. Its protein is CASSQPDLSAFF. Full variable domain (outside the CDR3, taken from reference TRBV2 and TRBJ1-1): EPEVTQTPSHQVTQMGQEVILRCVPISNHLYFYWYRQILGQKVEFLVSFYNNEISEKSEIFDDQFSVERPDGSNFTLKIRSTKLEDSAMYFCASSQPDLSAFFGQGTRLTVV.

This rearrangement joins TRBV13 to TRBJ2-3; 8 bases fit TRBD2. Per germline, CDR1 PRHDT and CDR2 FYEKMQ (reference sequence). CDR3 length: 13 residues. Trimming cost V 5 bases and J 5 bases; bases outside gene matches: 3. DNA for the CDR3: TGTGCCAGCAGCCATCGGGGGGGAGATACGCAGTATTTT. This encodes CASSHRGGDTQYF.

The chain joins TRBV2 to TRBJ1-2; 10 nucleotides line up with TRBD1. The CDR3 spans 14 residues. Germline lookup yields CDR1 SNHLY and CDR2 FYNNEI. V lost 6 bases to trimming and J lost 5 bases; unmatched junction nucleotides: 6. CDR3 amino acids: CASRGQGIRYGYTF. CDR3 in DNA: TGTGCCAGCAGGGGACAGGGGATCCGATATGGCTACACCTTC.

The chain links TRBV7-8 to TRBJ1-1; perhaps TRBD1 as D (6 bases). V lost 2 bases and J lost 1, with 23 bases in between. Germline V CDR1 and CDR2: SGHVS, FQNEAQ. The CDR3 covers 19 residues. CDR3 region: CASSLFFGSAGAQNTEAFF. The CDR3 nucleotides read TGTGCCAGCAGCTTATTCTTTGGTTCGGCAGGGGCCCAGAACACTGAAGCTTTCTTT. The whole variable domain, filled in from reference TRBV7-8 and TRBJ1-1, reads GAGVSQSPRYKVAKRGQDVALRCDPISGHVSLFWYQQALGQGPEFLTYFQNEAQLDKSGLPSDRFFAERPEGSVSTLKIQRTQQEDSAVYLCASSLFFGSAGAQNTEAFFGQGTRLTVV.